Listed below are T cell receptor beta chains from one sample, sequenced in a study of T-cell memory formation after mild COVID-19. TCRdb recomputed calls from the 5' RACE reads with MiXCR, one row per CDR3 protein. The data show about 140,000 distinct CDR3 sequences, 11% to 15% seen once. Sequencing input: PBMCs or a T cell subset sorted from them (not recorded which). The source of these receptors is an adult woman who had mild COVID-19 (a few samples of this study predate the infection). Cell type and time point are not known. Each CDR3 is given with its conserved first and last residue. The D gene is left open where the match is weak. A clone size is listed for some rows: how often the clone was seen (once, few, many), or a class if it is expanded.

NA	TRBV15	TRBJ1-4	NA	TGTGCCACCAGCAGAGACAGGGGATCTAATGAAAAACTGTTTTTT	CATSRDRGSNEKLFF
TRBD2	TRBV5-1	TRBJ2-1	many	TGCGCCAGCAGCTTGGAACTAGCGGGAGCGGATGAGCAGTTCTTC	CASSLELAGADEQFF
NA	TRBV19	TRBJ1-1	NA	TGTGCCAGTAGTATAATCCCCGGGCGTATGGCTTTCTTT	CASSIIPGRMAFF
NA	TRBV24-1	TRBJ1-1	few	TGTGCCACCAGTGAGGGGGAAGGGGATCGGGGAGCTTTCTTT	CATSEGEGDRGAFF
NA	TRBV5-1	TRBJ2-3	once	TGCGCCAGCAGCTTAGGGGGAGCGGATACGCAGTATTTT	CASSLGGADTQYF
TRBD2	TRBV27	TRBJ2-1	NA	TGTGCCAGCAGTTCAAAACTAGCGGGGTGGGATGAGCAGTTCTTC	CASSSKLAGWDEQFF
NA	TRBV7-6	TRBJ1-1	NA	TGTGCCAGCAGCTGGACAGAATTGAACACTGAAGCTTTCTTT	CASSWTELNTEAFF
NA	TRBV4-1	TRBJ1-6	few	TGCGCCAGCAGCCAAGTAGCGGGAAATGGGGATTCACCCCTCCACTTT	CASSQVAGNGDSPLHF
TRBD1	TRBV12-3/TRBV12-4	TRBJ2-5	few	TGTGCCAGCAGTCCTCACAGGGGAAGTGGAGAGACCCAGTACTTC	CASSPHRGSGETQYF
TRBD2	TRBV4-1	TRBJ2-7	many	TGCGCCAGCAGCCACCCAAGCGGGAGCTTGCCGAACTACGAGCAGTACTTC	CASSHPSGSLPNYEQYF
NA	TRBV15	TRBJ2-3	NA	TGTGCCACCAGCAGAGATCAGGGGTGGGATACGCAGTATTTT	CATSRDQGWDTQYF
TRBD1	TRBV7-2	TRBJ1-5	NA	TGTGCCAGCAGCTTTTGGACAGGGGGCGATCAGCCCCAGCATTTT	CASSFWTGGDQPQHF
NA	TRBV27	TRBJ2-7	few	TGTGCCAGCAGTTATCAGGGGGGCCACGAGCAGTACTTC	CASSYQGGHEQYF
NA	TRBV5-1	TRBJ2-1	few	TGCGCCAGCAGCTTGGGGGCAGGGCATTTCTACAATGAGCAGTTCTTC	CASSLGAGHFYNEQFF
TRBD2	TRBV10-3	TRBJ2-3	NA	TGTGCCATCAGCCCGACTAGCGGAGGCACAGATACGCAGTATTTT	CAISPTSGGTDTQYF
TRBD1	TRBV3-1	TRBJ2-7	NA	TGTGCCAGCAGCCCCGTGACAGGGGCAACCTACGAGCAGTACTTC	CASSPVTGATYEQYF
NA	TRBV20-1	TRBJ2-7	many	TGCAGTGCTAGGGGCAGGGCGGTGCCGCCCTACGAGCAGTACTTC	CSARGRAVPPYEQYF
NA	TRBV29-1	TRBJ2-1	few	TGCAGCGTTGCGGGCAGGGGAGGGGTGGATGAGCAGTTCTTC	CSVAGRGGVDEQFF
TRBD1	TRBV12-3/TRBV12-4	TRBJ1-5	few	TGTGCCAGCAGTGATACAGGGGTACAGCCCCAGCATTTT	CASSDTGVQPQHF
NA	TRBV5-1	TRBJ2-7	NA	TGCGCCAGCAGTCCCAAGGGAGAAATCTACGAGCAGTACTTC	CASSPKGEIYEQYF
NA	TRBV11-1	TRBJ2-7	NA	TGTGCCAGCAGCGAATCTCGACCCTACGAGCAGTACTTC	CASSESRPYEQYF
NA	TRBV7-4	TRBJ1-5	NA	TGTGCCAGCACCTTCAAATATAGCAATCAGCCCCAGCATTTT	CASTFKYSNQPQHF
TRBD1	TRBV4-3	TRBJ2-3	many	TGCGCCAGCAGCCAAGATTACACAGGGGACCCACTTACAGATACGCAGTATTTT	CASSQDYTGDPLTDTQYF
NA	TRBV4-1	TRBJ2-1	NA	TGCGCCAGCAGCCAATCTCCCGGGATAGGGGGTGAGCAGTTCTTC	CASSQSPGIGGEQFF
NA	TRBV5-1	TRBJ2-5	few	TGCGCCAGCAGCTTGGTCGGACGACCCGGGACCCAGTACTTC	CASSLVGRPGTQYF
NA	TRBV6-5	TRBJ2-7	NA	TGTGCCAGCAGTTACGGCCTCACATACGAGCAGTACTTC	CASSYGLTYEQYF
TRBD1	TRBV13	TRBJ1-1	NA	TGTGCCAGCAGCTACCGGACAGGGGAAAACACTGAAGCTTTCTTT	CASSYRTGENTEAFF
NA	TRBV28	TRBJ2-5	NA	TGTGCCAGCAGGCCACAGGGAAAAGAGACCCAGTACTTC	CASRPQGKETQYF
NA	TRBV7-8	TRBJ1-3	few	TGTGCCAGCAGCTTAGTACCGGGTGGAAACACCATATATTTT	CASSLVPGGNTIYF
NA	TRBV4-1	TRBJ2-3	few	TGCGTCAGCAGCCAAGTTCAGCGAACAGATACGCAGTATTTT	CVSSQVQRTDTQYF
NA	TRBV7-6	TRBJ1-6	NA	TGTGCCAGCAGCTTAGGCCGGGACCCTTTTTCACCCCTCCACTTT	CASSLGRDPFSPLHF
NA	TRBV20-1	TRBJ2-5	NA	TGCAGTGCCTCACGAGTGGGGGGCAGACAAGAGACCCAGTACTTC	CSASRVGGRQETQYF
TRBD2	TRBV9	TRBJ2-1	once	TGTGCCAGCAGCGCTCCTAAAAACGGGTCTAGCGGGAGGTATAATGAGCAGTTCTTC	CASSAPKNGSSGRYNEQFF
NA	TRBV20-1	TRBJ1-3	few	TGCAGTGCTAGAGGCTACATCGAAAACACCATATATTTT	CSARGYIENTIYF
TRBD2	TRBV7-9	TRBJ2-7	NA	TGTGCCAGCAGCCCAGCCTCTAGCGGGAGGAACGAGCAGTACTTC	CASSPASSGRNEQYF
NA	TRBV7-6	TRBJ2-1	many	TGTGCCAGCAGCCTCCTTCCCCTCTCCTACAATGAGCAGTTCTTC	CASSLLPLSYNEQFF
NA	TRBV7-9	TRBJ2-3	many	TGTGCCAGCCGTCATACCTACACAGATACGCAGTATTTT	CASRHTYTDTQYF
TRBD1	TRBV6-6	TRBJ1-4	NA	TGTGCCAGCAGCCGGGGACAGGCCCCCTTTAATGAAAAACTGTTTTTT	CASSRGQAPFNEKLFF
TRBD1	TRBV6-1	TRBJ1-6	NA	TGTGCCAGCAGTGAAGCGTTGGGACAGGGGGTTTCACCCCTCCACTTT	CASSEALGQGVSPLHF
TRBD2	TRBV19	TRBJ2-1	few	TGTGCCAGTAGTATAGTCGGACTAGCGGCGGACAATGAGCAGTTCTTC	CASSIVGLAADNEQFF
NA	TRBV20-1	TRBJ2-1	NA	TGCAGTGCTCAGAGGCGGGAAGGAGAGCAGTTCTTC	CSAQRREGEQFF
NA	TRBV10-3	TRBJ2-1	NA	TGTGCCATCAGTGAGAGCGGTGAGGGCTCCTACAATGAGCAGTTCTTC	CAISESGEGSYNEQFF
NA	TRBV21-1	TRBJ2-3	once	TGTGCCAGCAGCAGGGGACGAGATACGCAGTATTTT	CASSRGRDTQYF
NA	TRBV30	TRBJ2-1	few	TGTGCCTGGAGCGACGTGGGTGAATTTACAGAATCGGAGCAGTTCTTC	CAWSDVGEFTESEQFF
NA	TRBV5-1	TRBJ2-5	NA	TGCGCCAGCAGCTTGGCATTGCGGACCGAGACCCAGTACTTC	CASSLALRTETQYF
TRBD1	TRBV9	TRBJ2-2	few	TGTGCCAGCAGCGTAAGACAGACAGGGTGGAACACCGGGGAGCTGTTTTTT	CASSVRQTGWNTGELFF
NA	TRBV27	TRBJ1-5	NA	TGTGCCAGCAGTTTATGGGGTACCAATCAGCCCCAGCATTTT	CASSLWGTNQPQHF
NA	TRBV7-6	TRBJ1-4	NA	TGTGCCAGCAGCACTAACGCGGAAACTAATGAAAAACTGTTTTTT	CASSTNAETNEKLFF
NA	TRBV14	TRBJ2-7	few	TGTGCCAGCAGCCAAGGGGACGGCTACGAGCAGTACTTC	CASSQGDGYEQYF
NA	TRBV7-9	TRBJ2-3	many	TGTGCCAGCAGCTTAGCGCGGGAAAGAGATACGCAGTATTTT	CASSLARERDTQYF
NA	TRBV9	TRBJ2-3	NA	TGTGCCAGCGCCCCGGGGGGCCGCACAGATACGCAGTATTTT	CASAPGGRTDTQYF
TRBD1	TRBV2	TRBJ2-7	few	TGTGCCAGCATAAGGCGGACAGGGGGCTACGAGCAGTACTTC	CASIRRTGGYEQYF
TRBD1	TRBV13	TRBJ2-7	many	TGTGCCAGCAGCTCCCCGGGACAGGGTGTATACGAGCAGTACTTC	CASSSPGQGVYEQYF
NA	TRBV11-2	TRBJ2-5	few	TGTGCCAGCAGCTTAGGATTTGGCTTTCAAGAGACCCAGTACTTC	CASSLGFGFQETQYF
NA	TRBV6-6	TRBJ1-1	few	TGTGCCAGCAGTTACTCGTGGACCTTAGGGGCTTTCTTT	CASSYSWTLGAFF
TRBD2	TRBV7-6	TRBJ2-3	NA	TGTGCCAGCAGCTTAGGAGTGACTAGCGGCCTCACAGATACGCAGTATTTT	CASSLGVTSGLTDTQYF
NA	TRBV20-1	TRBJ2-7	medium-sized	TGCAGTGCTGAAAGGGACACAAACTCCTACGAGCAGTACTTC	CSAERDTNSYEQYF
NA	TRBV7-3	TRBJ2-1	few	TGTGCCAGCAGCTTAAATCAGTACCTCCCGCACAATGAGCAGTTCTTC	CASSLNQYLPHNEQFF
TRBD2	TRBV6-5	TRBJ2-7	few	TGTGCCAGCAGTTACTCAGGGTTGCGGGAGAGGTTAAACGAGCAGTACTTC	CASSYSGLRERLNEQYF
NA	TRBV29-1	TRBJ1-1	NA	TGCAGCGTTGTTGAGGGAGGCACTGAAGCTTTCTTT	CSVVEGGTEAFF